These 19 T cell receptor beta chains were all obtained from the same sample, sequenced in a study of beta chain features in type 1 diabetes (dated by TCRdb to 2017 to 2018). Library creation used the immunoSEQ multiplex PCR assay. All of the isolated RNA was reverse transcribed with the High Capacity cDNA Reverse Transcription Kit, so expressed TCRB transcripts were sequenced. Imported from immuneACCESS, the table was reduced by TCRdb to in-frame sequences with V and J called. These copies leave out some clones; in studies compared against another copy, an unresolved V gene accounts for under half, and the cause of the remainder is not known. Recorded for this sample are fewer than 900,000 clones; 17% of them occurred a single time. Of the sample, 0.023% is held by the ten largest clones. Sequenced: naive CD4+ T cells from blood. The intended sense of this specimen's cell subset or site label: true naive CD4+ T cells. These receptor sequences come from a woman aged 18-29 years in good health.

This chain joins TRBV5-1 and TRBJ2-1; weak D call: TRBD2 (5 bases). V dropped 4 bases and J dropped 4 bases, with 15 bases sitting between them. Germline loops: CDR1 SGHRS, CDR2 YFSETQ. The CDR3 has 15 residues. CDR3 coding DNA: TGCGCCAGCAGCCGGGGAGTTCTGGGTTACAATGAGCAGTTCTTC. Translation gives CASSRGVLGYNEQFF.

In this sample, this clone turned up a few times. This chain uses TRBV7-2 with TRBJ2-6; D is tentatively TRBD1 or TRBD2 (5 bases each). Germline loops: CDR1 SGHTA, CDR2 FQGNSA. V gave up 0 bases and J gave up 3 bases, with 15 bases separating them. The CDR3 totals 18 residues. CDR3 sequence: CASSLAQRGASGANVLTF. CDR3 DNA: TGTGCCAGCAGCTTAGCGCAGAGAGGGGCGAGTGGGGCCAACGTCCTGACTTTC.

This clone was counted only a few times. This chain uses TRBV10-3 with TRBJ2-5, with D perhaps TRBD2 (6 bases). The CDR3 extends over 16 amino acids. Deletions cut 4 bases from V and 2 bases from J, with 17 bases between. Germline V gene data show CDR1 as ENHRY and CDR2 as SYGVKD. For the CDR3, the DNA is TGTGCCATCAGTGGGGGACGGAGGGCAGGTCAAGAGACCCAGTACTTC. Protein sequence: CAISGGRRAGQETQYF.

Of note for this clone: At the DNA level, this CDR3 is encoded by other sequences in the same sample as well. The chain employs TRBV7-9 and TRBJ1-5; D gene ambiguous. The CDR3 extends over 13 amino acids. Deletions cut 0 bases from V and 0 bases from J, with 0 bases between. Looked up from germline, CDR1 is SEHNR and CDR2 is FQNEAQ (reference sequence). CDR3 sequence reads: CASSLASNQPQHF. For the CDR3, the DNA is TGTGCCAGCAGCTTAGCTAGCAATCAGCCCCAGCATTTT.

V usage is TRBV7-9 and J usage is TRBJ2-1; 8 bases match TRBD1. Germline CDR1 SEHNR, CDR2 FQNEAQ (reference sequence). V gave up 2 bases and J gave up 4 bases; unmatched junction bases: 7. This CDR3 has 16 amino acids. The CDR3: CASSLLRQGIYNEQFF. DNA for the CDR3: TGTGCCAGCAGCTTACTCCGACAGGGGATATACAATGAGCAGTTCTTC. Full variable domain (missing parts from reference TRBV7-9 and TRBJ2-1): DTGVSQNPRHKITKRGQNVTFRCDPISEHNRLYWYRQTLGQGPEFLTYFQNEAQLEKSRLLSDRFSAERPKGSFSTLEIQRTEQGDSAMYLCASSLLRQGIYNEQFFGPGTRLTVL.

This chain uses TRBV18 with TRBJ1-2; maybe TRBD1 (5 bases). Germline V gene lookup returns CDR1 KGHSH and CDR2 LQKENI. The V end lost 6 bases, the J end lost 2 bases, and 13 bases lay between the germline ends. The CDR3 consists of 14 residues. The DNA for the CDR3 is TGTGCCAGCTCGGCTCGGGACCGCAACTATGGCTACACCTTC. Protein: CASSARDRNYGYTF. The complete variable domain, with remaining parts taken from reference TRBV18 and TRBJ1-2, reads NAGVMQNPRHLVRRRGQEARLRCSPMKGHSHVYWYRQLPEEGLKFMVYLQKENIIDESGMPKERFSAEFPKEGPSILRIQQVVRGDSAAYFCASSARDRNYGYTFGSGTRLTVV.

For the CDR3, the DNA is TGTGCCAGCAGTTTTGGACTAGCGGGAGTAGAAGAGCAGTTCTTC. Protein sequence: CASSFGLAGVEEQFF. V gene TRBV6-6 combines with J gene TRBJ2-1; 13 bases fit TRBD2. V shed 4 bases, J shed 10 bases, and the junction held 7 bases outside the gene matches. From germline, CDR1 is MNHNY and CDR2 SVGAGI (reference sequence). This CDR3 has 15 amino acids.

On this clone itself: This sample also contains other DNA sequences that code for the same CDR3. The chain employs TRBV9 and TRBJ2-7, with TRBD1 matching 9 bases. There are 14 residues in the CDR3. Germline CDR1 is SGDLS and CDR2 is YYNGEE. After removal of 0 bases from V and 4 bases from J, the junction contained 2 bases not matched to a gene. CDR3 region: CASSVAGTGYEQYF. The CDR3 DNA reads as TGTGCCAGCAGCGTAGCCGGGACAGGGTACGAGCAGTACTTC.

The V call is TRBV9, the J call TRBJ2-1, with TRBD2 as a possible D gene (6 bases). The CDR3 covers 13 residues. Between the trimmed V and J ends, which lost 0 bases and 10 bases, there was a span of 11 bases. Germline V CDR1 and CDR2: SGDLS, YYNGEE. In nucleotides, the CDR3 is TGTGCCAGCAGCGTAGTAAGGGGAGGCGAGCAGTTCTTC. This gives the protein CASSVVRGGEQFF.

Only a few counts were recorded for this clone. V and J are TRBV7-9 and TRBJ2-4; 11 nucleotides agree with TRBD2. J gave up 3 bases and V 1 base, and 11 bases lay outside the gene matches. Germline loops: CDR1 SEHNR, CDR2 FQNEAQ (reference sequence). The CDR3 runs 19 residues. The CDR3 DNA sequence: TGTGCCAGCAGCTTAGTCGCTAGCGGGAGGACCCACCACAAAAACATTCAGTACTTC. Its protein is CASSLVASGRTHHKNIQYF.

This clone was counted a few times. V usage is TRBV7-2 and J usage is TRBJ1-5; D possibly corresponds to TRBD1 (6 bases). This CDR3 is built from 15 residues. Per the germline V gene, CDR1 is SGHTA and CDR2 is FQGNSA. The germline V and J ends were trimmed by 2 bases and 1 base, with 9 bases remaining between them. The CDR3 loop reads CASSLLTGSNQPQHF. Written as DNA, the CDR3 is TGTGCCAGCAGCTTATTGACAGGCAGCAATCAGCCCCAGCATTTT.

This chain joins TRBV7-3 and TRBJ2-3; TRBD2 matches at 8 bases. V shed 4 bases and J 0 bases; nucleotides not matched to a gene: 6. The CDR3 is 16 residues long. Germline CDR1 is SGHTA and CDR2 is FQGTGA. CDR3 residues: CASSSWGTSSTDTQYF. CDR3 DNA sequence: TGTGCCAGCAGCTCTTGGGGGACTAGTAGCACAGATACGCAGTATTTT.

This clone was observed a handful of times. The chain has TRBV28 and TRBJ2-7, with TRBD1 matching 9 bases. Losses at the gene ends were 3 bases for V and 5 bases for J; bases not matched to a gene: 8. CDR1 is MDHEN, CDR2 SYDVKM, per germline. The CDR3 totals 15 residues. The CDR3 nucleotides read TGTGCCAGCAGTTTGTTTTTACAGGGGGCGGACGAGCAGTACTTC. Amino acids: CASSLFLQGADEQYF.

This clone was seen more than once but under ten times. The V gene is TRBV7-2, the J gene TRBJ2-1; D gene uncertain. V lost 0 bases and J 4 bases, leaving 16 bases between the germline ends. The germline V gene has CDR1 SGHTA and CDR2 FQGNSA. The CDR3 is made up of 17 amino acids. The CDR3: CASSLAGNPLLYNEQFF. CDR3 sequence (DNA): TGTGCCAGCAGCTTAGCCGGCAACCCCCTTTTGTACAATGAGCAGTTCTTC.

The rearrangement joins TRBV5-6 to TRBJ2-1; 8 bases map to TRBD2. The CDR3 length is 15 residues. From germline, CDR1 is SGHDT and CDR2 YYEEEE. V shed 3 bases, J shed 2 bases, and the junction held 4 bases outside the gene matches. The CDR3 DNA is TGTGCCAGCAGCTCGGGACTAGTGGCCTACAATGAGCAGTTCTTC. This gives the protein CASSSGLVAYNEQFF.

The V call is TRBV20-1, the J call TRBJ1-1, with D perhaps TRBD1 (5 bases). Trimming shortened V by 6 bases and J by 4 bases, and 9 bases separated the two germline ends. The CDR3 extends over 11 amino acids. Germline loops: CDR1 DFQATT, CDR2 SNEGSKA (reference sequence). Here the CDR3 reads CSATRVTEAFF. CDR3 DNA: TGCAGTGCGACCAGGGTCACTGAAGCTTTCTTT.

The chain couples TRBV6-5 to TRBJ2-3; possibly TRBD2 for D (6 bases). There are 15 residues in the CDR3. Trimming stripped 0 bases from V and 2 bases from J, with 9 bases between. The germline CDR1 and CDR2 sequences are MNHEY and SVGAGI. CDR3 bases: TGTGCCAGCAGTTACTCTCGGGGGACCACAGATACGCAGTATTTT. The encoded protein is CASSYSRGTTDTQYF.

The chain employs TRBV7-9 and TRBJ2-2, with TRBD1 as a possible D gene (5 bases). CDR3 length equals 14 residues. Germline values: CDR1 SEHNR, CDR2 FQNEAQ (reference sequence). The V end lost 5 bases, the J end lost 5 bases, and 12 bases lay between the germline ends. CDR3 sequence reads: CASSPMAGTGELFF. The CDR3 DNA sequence: TGTGCCAGCAGCCCAATGGCAGGGACCGGGGAGCTGTTTTTT. The full variable domain, in which reference TRBV7-9 and TRBJ2-2 provide the parts outside the CDR3, is DTGVSQNPRHKITKRGQNVTFRCDPISEHNRLYWYRQTLGQGPEFLTYFQNEAQLEKSRLLSDRFSAERPKGSFSTLEIQRTEQGDSAMYLCASSPMAGTGELFFGEGSRLTVL.

The rearrangement links TRBV2 to TRBJ2-1; D possibly corresponds to TRBD2 (5 bases). Germline V lookup: CDR1 SNHLY, CDR2 FYNNEI. There are 16 residues in the CDR3. Trimming stripped 5 bases from V and 0 bases from J, with 14 bases between. The CDR3 DNA reads TGTGCCAGCAGTACTCTAGCCCGAAGCTCCTACAATGAGCAGTTCTTC. Its protein product is CASSTLARSSYNEQFF.